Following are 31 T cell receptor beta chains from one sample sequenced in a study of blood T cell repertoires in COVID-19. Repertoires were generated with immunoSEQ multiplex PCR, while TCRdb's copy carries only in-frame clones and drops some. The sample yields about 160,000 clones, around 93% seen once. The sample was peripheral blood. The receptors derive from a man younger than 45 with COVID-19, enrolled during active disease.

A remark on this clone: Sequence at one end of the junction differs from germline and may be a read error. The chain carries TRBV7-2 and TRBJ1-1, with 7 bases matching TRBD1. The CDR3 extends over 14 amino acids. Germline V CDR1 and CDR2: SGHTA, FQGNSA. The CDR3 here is CASSARTGSPEAFF. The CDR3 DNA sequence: TGTGCCAGCAGCGCGCGGACAGGCTCCCCTGAGGCTTTCTTT.

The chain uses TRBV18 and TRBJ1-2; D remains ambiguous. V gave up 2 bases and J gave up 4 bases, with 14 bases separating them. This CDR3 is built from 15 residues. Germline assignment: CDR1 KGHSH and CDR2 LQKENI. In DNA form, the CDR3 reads TGTGCCAGCTCACCATCCGCTATGAGCCCCTATGGCTACACCTTC. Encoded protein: CASSPSAMSPYGYTF.

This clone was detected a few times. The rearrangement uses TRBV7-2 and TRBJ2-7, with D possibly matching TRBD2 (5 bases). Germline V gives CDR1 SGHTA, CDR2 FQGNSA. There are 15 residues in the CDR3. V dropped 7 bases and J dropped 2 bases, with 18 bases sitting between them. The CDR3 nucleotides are TGTGCCAGCACTTTGCCCGAGGGAAGTCCCTACGAGCAGTACTTC. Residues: CASTLPEGSPYEQYF.

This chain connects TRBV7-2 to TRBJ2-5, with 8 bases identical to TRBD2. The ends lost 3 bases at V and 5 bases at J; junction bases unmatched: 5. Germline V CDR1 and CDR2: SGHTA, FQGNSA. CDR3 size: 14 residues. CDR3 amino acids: CASSFSGGGETQYF. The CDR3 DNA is TGTGCCAGCAGCTTCAGCGGGGGTGGGGAGACCCAGTACTTC.

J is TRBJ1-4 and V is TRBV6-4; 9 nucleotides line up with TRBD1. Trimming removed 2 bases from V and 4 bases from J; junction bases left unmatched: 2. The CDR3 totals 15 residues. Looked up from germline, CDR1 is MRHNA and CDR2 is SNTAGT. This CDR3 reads CASSDPGQGNEKLFF. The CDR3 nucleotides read TGTGCCAGCAGTGACCCGGGACAGGGTAATGAAAAACTGTTTTTT.

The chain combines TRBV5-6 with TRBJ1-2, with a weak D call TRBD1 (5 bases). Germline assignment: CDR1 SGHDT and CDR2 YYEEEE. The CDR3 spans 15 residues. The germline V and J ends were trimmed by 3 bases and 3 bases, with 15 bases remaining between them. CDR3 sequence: CASSSASRQYYGYTF. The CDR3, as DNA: TGTGCCAGCAGCTCTGCGAGTCGACAGTACTATGGCTACACCTTC. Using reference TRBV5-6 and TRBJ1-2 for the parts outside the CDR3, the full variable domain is DAGVTQSPTHLIKTRGQQVTLRCSPKSGHDTVSWYQQALGQGPQFIFQYYEEEERQRGNFPDRFSGHQFPNYSSELNVNALLLGDSALYLCASSSASRQYYGYTFGSGTRLTVV.

The CDR3 spells CASGLGTGSTGELFF. In DNA form, the CDR3 reads TGTGCTAGTGGTTTGGGCACAGGGTCCACCGGGGAGCTGTTTTTT. The chain links TRBV12-5 to TRBJ2-2; TRBD1 is a possible D gene (6 bases). Looked up from germline, CDR1 is LGHNT and CDR2 is FRNRAP. This CDR3 is 15 amino acids long. Trimming removed 1 base from V and 4 bases from J, with 10 bases in between.

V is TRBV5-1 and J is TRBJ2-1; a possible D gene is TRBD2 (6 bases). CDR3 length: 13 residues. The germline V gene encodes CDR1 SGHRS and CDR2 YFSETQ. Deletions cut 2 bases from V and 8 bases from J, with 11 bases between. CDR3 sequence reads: CASSFGGSDEQFF. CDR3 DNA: TGCGCCAGCAGCTTCGGGGGATCCGATGAGCAGTTCTTC.

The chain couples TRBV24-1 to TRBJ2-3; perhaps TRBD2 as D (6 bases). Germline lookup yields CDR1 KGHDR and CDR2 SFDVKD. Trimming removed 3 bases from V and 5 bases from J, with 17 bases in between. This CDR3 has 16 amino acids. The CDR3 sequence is CATSDPGGLGGDTQYF. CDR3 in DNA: TGTGCCACCAGTGATCCTGGGGGGTTGGGGGGAGATACGCAGTATTTT.

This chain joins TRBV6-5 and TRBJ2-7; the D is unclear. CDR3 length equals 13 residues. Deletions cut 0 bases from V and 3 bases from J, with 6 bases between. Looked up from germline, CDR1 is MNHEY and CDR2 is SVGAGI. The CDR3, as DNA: TGTGCCAGCAGTTACTCGTCAGTCTACGAGCAGTACTTC. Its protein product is CASSYSSVYEQYF.

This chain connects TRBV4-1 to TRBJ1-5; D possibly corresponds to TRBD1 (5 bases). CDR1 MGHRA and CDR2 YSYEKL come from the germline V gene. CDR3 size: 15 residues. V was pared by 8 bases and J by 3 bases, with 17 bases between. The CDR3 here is CASCETVLNNQPQHF. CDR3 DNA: TGCGCCAGCTGCGAGACAGTTCTTAACAATCAGCCCCAGCATTTT.

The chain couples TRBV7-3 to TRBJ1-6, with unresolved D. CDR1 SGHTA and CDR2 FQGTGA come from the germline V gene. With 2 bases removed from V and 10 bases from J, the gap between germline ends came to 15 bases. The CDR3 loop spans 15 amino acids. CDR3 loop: CASSLGGVGYSPLHF. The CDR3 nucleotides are TGTGCCAGCAGCTTAGGTGGAGTCGGGTACTCACCCCTCCACTTT. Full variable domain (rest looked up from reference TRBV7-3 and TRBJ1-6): GAGVSQTPSNKVTEKGKYVELRCDPISGHTALYWYRQSLGQGPEFLIYFQGTGAADDSGLPNDRFFAVRPEGSVSTLKIQRTERGDSAVYLCASSLGGVGYSPLHFGNGTRLTVT.

The CDR3 sequence is CASSLTGGGSPPYEQYF. The CDR3 nucleotides read TGTGCCAGCAGCTTAACGGGTGGCGGGAGCCCCCCCTACGAGCAGTACTTC. This sequence joins TRBV7-3 and TRBJ2-7; the match to TRBD2 covers 7 bases. Per germline, CDR1 SGHTA and CDR2 FQGTGA. The CDR3 contains 17 residues. The J segment lost 2 bases and the V segment lost 0 bases, leaving 10 bases of the junction unmatched.

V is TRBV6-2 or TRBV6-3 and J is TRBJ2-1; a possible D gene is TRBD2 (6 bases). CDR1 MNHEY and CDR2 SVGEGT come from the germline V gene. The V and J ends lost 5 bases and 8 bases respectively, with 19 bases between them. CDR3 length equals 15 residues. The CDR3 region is CASSRGNSYNDEQFF. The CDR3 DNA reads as TGTGCCAGCAGTCGGGGGAACTCCTACAATGATGAGCAGTTCTTC.

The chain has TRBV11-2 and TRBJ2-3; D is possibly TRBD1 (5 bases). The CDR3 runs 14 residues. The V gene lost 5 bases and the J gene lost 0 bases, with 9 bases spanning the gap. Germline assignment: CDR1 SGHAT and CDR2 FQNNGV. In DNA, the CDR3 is TGTGCCAGCAGCCCGACAGAGAGCACAGATACGCAGTATTTT. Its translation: CASSPTESTDTQYF.

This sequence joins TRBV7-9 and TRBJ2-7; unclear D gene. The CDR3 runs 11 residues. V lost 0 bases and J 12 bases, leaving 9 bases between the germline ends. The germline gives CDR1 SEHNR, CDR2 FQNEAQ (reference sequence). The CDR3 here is CASSLATEGYF. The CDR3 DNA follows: TGTGCCAGCAGCTTAGCCACAGAAGGGTACTTC. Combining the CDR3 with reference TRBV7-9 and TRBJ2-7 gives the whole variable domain DTGVSQNPRHKITKRGQNVTFRCDPISEHNRLYWYRQTLGQGPEFLTYFQNEAQLEKSRLLSDRFSAERPKGSFSTLEIQRTEQGDSAMYLCASSLATEGYFGPGTRLTVT.

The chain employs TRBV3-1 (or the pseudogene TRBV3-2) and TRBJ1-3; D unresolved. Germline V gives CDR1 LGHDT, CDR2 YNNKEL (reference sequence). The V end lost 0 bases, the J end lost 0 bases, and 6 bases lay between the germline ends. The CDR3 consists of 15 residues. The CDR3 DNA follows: TGTGCCAGCAGCCAAGACCTGCGCTCTGGAAACACCATATATTTT. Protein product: CASSQDLRSGNTIYF.

CDR3 coding DNA: TGTGCCAGCAGTGAAAGGAGGGACAGCTATGGCTACACCTTC. Amino acids: CASSERRDSYGYTF. V gene TRBV6-1 combines with J gene TRBJ1-2; 7 bases are shared with TRBD1. The CDR3 totals 14 residues. CDR1 is MNHNS, CDR2 SASEGT, per germline. The V segment lost 2 bases and the J segment 4 bases; nucleotides outside the gene matches: 4.

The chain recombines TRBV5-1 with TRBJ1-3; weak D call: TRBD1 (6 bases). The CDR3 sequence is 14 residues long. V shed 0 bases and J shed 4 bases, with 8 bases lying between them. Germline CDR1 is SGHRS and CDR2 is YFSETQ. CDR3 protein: CASSLEGGGNTIYF. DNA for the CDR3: TGCGCCAGCAGCTTGGAAGGGGGAGGAAACACCATATATTTT.

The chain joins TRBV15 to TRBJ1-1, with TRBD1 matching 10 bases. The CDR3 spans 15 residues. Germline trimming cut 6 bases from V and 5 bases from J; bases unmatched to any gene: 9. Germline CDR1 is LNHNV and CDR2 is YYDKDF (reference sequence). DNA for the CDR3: TGTGCCACCAGAGAATTCCCGGGACAGGGGACTGAAGCTTTCTTT. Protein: CATREFPGQGTEAFF.

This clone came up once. CDR3 DNA sequence: TGTGCCAGCAGCTTAGTACAGGGAATAGGAAACACCATATATTTT. Translated: CASSLVQGIGNTIYF. The genes are TRBV7-2 and TRBJ1-3, with a weak D call TRBD1 (6 bases). CDR1 and CDR2 (germline): SGHTA, FQGNSA. This CDR3 is built from 15 residues. Trimming shortened V by 1 base and J by 4 bases, and 11 bases separated the two germline ends.

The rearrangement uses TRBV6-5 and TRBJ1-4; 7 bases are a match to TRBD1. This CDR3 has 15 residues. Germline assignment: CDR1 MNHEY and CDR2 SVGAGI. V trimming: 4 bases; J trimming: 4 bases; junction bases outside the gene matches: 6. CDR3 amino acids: CASSSPGQNNEKLFF. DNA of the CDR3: TGTGCCAGCAGTTCCCCGGGACAGAATAATGAAAAACTGTTTTTT.

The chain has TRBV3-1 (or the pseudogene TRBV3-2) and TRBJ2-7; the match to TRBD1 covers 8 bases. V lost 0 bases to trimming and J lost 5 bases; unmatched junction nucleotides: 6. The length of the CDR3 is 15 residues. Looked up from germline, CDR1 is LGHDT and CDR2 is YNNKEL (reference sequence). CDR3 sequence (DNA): TGTGCCAGCAGCCAAGAAGGTCAGGGGGCCCACGAGCAGTACTTC. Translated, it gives CASSQEGQGAHEQYF.

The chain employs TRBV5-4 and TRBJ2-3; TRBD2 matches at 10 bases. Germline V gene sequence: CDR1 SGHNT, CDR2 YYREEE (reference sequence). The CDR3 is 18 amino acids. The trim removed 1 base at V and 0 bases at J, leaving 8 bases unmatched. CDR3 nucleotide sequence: TGTGCCAGCAGCTTGTTTACTAGCGGGGTACCTAGCACAGATACGCAGTATTTT. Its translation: CASSLFTSGVPSTDTQYF. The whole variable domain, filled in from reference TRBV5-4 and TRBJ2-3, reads ETGVTQSPTHLIKTRGQQVTLRCSSQSGHNTVSWYQQALGQGPQFIFQYYREEENGRGNFPPRFSGLQFPNYSSELNVNALELDDSALYLCASSLFTSGVPSTDTQYFGPGTRLTVL.

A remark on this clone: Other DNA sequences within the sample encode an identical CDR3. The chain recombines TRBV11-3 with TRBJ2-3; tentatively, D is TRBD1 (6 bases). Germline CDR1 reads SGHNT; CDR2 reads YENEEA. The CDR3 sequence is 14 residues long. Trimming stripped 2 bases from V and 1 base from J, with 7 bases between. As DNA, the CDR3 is TGTGCCAGCAGCTTATCAGGGGGCACAGATACGCAGTATTTT. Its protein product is CASSLSGGTDTQYF.

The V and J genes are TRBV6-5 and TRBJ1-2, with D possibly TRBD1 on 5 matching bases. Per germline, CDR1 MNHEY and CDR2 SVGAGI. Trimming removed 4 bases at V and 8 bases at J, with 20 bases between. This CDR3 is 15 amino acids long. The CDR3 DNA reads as TGTGCCAGCAGTTCGCGGGGGAGGAAGGTGGAAGGCTACACCTTC. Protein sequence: CASSSRGRKVEGYTF.

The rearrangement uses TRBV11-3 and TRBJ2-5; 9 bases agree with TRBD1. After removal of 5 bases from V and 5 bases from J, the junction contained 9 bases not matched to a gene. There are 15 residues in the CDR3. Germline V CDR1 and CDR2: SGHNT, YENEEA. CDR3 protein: CASSKGTGSAETQYF. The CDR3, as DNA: TGTGCCAGCAGCAAAGGGACAGGGAGTGCGGAGACCCAGTACTTC.

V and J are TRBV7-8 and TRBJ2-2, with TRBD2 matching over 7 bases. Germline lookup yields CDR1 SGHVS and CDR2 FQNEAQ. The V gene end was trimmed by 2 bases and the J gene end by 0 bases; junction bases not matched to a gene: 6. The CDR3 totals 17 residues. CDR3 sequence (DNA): TGTGCCAGCAGCTTAACTAGCGACACCGCGAACACCGGGGAGCTGTTTTTT. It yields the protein CASSLTSDTANTGELFF.

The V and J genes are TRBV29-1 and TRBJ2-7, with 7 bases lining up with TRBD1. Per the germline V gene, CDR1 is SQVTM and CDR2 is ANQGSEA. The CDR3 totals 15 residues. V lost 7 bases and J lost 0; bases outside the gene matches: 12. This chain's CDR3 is CSAEGGRDSSYEQYF. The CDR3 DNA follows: TGCAGCGCCGAAGGTGGCAGGGACAGCTCCTACGAGCAGTACTTC.

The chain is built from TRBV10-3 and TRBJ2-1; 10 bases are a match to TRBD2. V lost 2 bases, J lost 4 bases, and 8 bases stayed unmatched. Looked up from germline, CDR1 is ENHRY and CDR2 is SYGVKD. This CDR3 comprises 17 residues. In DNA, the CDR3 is TGTGCCATCAGTGAGGGAGCGGGGGGGCCCGCTTACAATGAGCAGTTCTTC. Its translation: CAISEGAGGPAYNEQFF.

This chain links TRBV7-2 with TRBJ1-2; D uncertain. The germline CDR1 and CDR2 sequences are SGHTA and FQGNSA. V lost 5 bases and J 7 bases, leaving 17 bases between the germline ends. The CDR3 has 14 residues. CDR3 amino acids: CASSLRRVSGGYTF. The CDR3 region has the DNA TGTGCCAGCAGCCTGAGACGGGTATCGGGTGGCTACACCTTC.